This T cell receptor (beta chain) was identified in a study of cytomegalovirus exposure and HLA in healthy donors. Study results and limitations: The study dropped some indistinguishable V segments, TRBV6-2 and TRBV6-3 among them. In a later analysis, about 17,000 TCR beta sequences were associated with HLA alleles at 0.05 false discovery rate.

As regards this clone: Antigen: not known.

Trimming removed 0 bases from V and 6 bases from J, with 16 bases in between. Germline V gene lookup returns CDR1 SGHRS and CDR2 YFSETQ. CDR3 length: 15 amino acids. Nominally healthy donors provided the samples, though records likely missed some immune exposures. Use of 60 Vbeta and 13 Jbeta primers characterized the PCR. This table comes from immunoSEQ multiplex PCR, and its TCRdb copy is limited to in-frame clones, with some not included. This table holds some 180,000 clones, roughly 85% found once. The material sequenced was PBMCs. This sequence joins TRBV5-1 and TRBJ2-7; possibly TRBD1 for D (6 bases). The receptor comes from a woman aged 45-65 years in good health and CMV-seronegative. The CDR3 reads CASSLALGAPGEQYF. CDR3 sequence (DNA): TGCGCCAGCAGCTTGGCGCTGGGGGCCCCCGGCGAGCAGTACTTC. The full variable domain, completed using reference TRBV5-1 and TRBJ2-7, is KAGVTQTPRYLIKTRGQQVTLSCSPISGHRSVSWYQQTPGQGLQFLFEYFSETQRNKGNFPGRFSGRQFSNSRSEMNVSTLELGDSALYLCASSLALGAPGEQYFGPGTRLTVT.